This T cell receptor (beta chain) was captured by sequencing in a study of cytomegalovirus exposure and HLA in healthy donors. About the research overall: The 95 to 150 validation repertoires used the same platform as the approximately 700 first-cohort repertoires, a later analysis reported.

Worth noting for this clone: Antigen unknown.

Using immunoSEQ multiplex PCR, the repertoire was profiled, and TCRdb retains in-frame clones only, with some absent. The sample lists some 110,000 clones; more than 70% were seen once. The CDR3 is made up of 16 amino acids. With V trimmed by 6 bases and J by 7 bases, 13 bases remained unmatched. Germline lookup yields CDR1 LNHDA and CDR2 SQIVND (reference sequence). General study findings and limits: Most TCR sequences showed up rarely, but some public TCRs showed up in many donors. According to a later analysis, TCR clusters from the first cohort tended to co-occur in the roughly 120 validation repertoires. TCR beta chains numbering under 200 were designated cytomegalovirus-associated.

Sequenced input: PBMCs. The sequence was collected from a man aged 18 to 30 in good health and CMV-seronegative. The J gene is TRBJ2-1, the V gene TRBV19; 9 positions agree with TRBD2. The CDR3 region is CASRNSGSMVYNEQFF. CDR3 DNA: TGTGCCAGTAGAAATAGCGGGAGCATGGTATATAATGAGCAGTTCTTC.